This T cell receptor beta chain appears in the sequencing data of a study of OX40 agonist ivuxolimab in advanced cancers. About the study: Enrolled patients in dose escalation had cancers that were hepatocellular carcinoma, melanoma, renal cell or head and neck cancer.

The junction had 4 bases not matched to a gene; V was cut back by 5 bases and J by 4 bases. From germline, CDR1 is GTSNPN and CDR2 SVGIG (reference sequence). CDR3 size: 13 residues. This clone was found once. Its antigen is currently unknown. General study findings and limits: At doses 0.1 to 3.0 mg/kg, CD4+ and CD8+ clones expanded.

Patients who had autoimmune disease history or got systemic immunosuppression were left out. Sampling of blood occurred at baseline, cycle 4 day 1, and cycle 7 day 1. TCRdb's copy holds only in-frame clones and misses some; the assay was immunoSEQ multiplex PCR. The sample includes about 26,000 clones, roughly 80% seen only once; the top ten take about 15%. The TCR sequence derives from an adult with an advanced solid tumor such as melanoma, head and neck, liver or kidney cancer. Sequencing was performed on CD4+ or CD8+ T cells sorted from blood, taken in a trial of the OX40 agonist ivuxolimab. This rearrangement joins TRBV30 to TRBJ1-5; 8 nucleotides align to TRBD1. The chain's CDR3 is CAWSGQGNQPQHF. The CDR3 DNA reads TGTGCCTGGTCTGGACAGGGTAATCAGCCCCAGCATTTT.